One sample yielded the 31 T cell receptor beta chains listed below, sequenced in a study of shared clonotypes between healthy human individuals. This table comes from immunoSEQ multiplex PCR, and its TCRdb copy is limited to in-frame clones, with some not included. The table has some 500,000 clones, more than 70% seen once. The sequencing input was PBMCs. These receptors originate from a woman in her thirties or forties in good health. Some clones in this sample may be carry-over from other donors' samples.

This clone turned up a few times. The V gene is TRBV29-1, the J gene TRBJ2-5, with 7 bases identical to TRBD1. V dropped 3 bases and J dropped 7; count of bases not matched to a gene: 8. Germline assignment: CDR1 SQVTM and CDR2 ANQGSEA. CDR3 length: 13 residues. The CDR3 loop is CSVDQGQRRTQYF. The CDR3 nucleotides read TGCAGCGTTGACCAGGGACAGCGACGGACCCAGTACTTC.

The chain couples TRBV18 to TRBJ2-7; 7 bases map to TRBD1. This CDR3 has 11 residues. J was trimmed by 11 bases and V by 3 bases; bases with no gene match: 4. CDR1 KGHSH and CDR2 LQKENI come from the germline V gene. CDR3 loop: CASSPETGKYF. DNA for the CDR3: TGTGCCAGCTCACCCGAGACAGGGAAGTACTTC.

This clone was found a few times. The rearrangement links TRBV30 to TRBJ2-7; D unresolved. Germline assignment: CDR1 GTSNPN and CDR2 SVGIG (reference sequence). The CDR3 is made up of 11 amino acids. Trimming pared 2 bases from V and 3 bases from J, leaving 5 bases between. The CDR3 is CAWSPGYEQYF. The CDR3 DNA sequence: TGTGCCTGGAGTCCCGGCTACGAGCAGTACTTC.

Details on this clone: Given a much more abundant clone one base away, this may be a read error. Other DNA sequences in this sample translate to the same CDR3. The chain links TRBV7-3 to TRBJ2-5, with D perhaps TRBD2 (6 bases). The CDR3 has 16 residues. Germline CDR1 SGHTA, CDR2 FQGTGA. Between the trimmed V and J ends, which lost 2 bases and 11 bases, there was a span of 24 bases. CDR3 DNA: TGTGCCAGCAGCTTATCCGCTGCGGGTGGGTTTGGGACTCAGTACTTC. This gives the protein CASSLSAAGGFGTQYF.

The sample holds many counts of this clone. V gene TRBV11-1 combines with J gene TRBJ2-5, with TRBD2 matching over 7 bases. The end of the DNA is better explained by TRBJ2-7, so the J call may be wrong. Germline assignment: CDR1 SGHAT and CDR2 FQDESV (reference sequence). CDR3 length: 15 residues. CDR3 sequence: CASSLAVTSSYEQYF. CDR3 nucleotides: TGTGCCAGCAGCTTAGCAGTGACTAGCAGCTACGAGCAGTACTTC.

The J gene is TRBJ2-2, the V gene TRBV7-9; D is possibly TRBD2 (5 bases). Germline assignment: CDR1 SEHNR and CDR2 FQNEAQ (reference sequence). The CDR3 has 15 residues. The germline V and J ends were trimmed by 1 base and 3 bases, with 9 bases remaining between them. CDR3 sequence reads: CASSLVGSHTGELFF. In nucleotides, the CDR3 is TGTGCCAGCAGCTTAGTTGGGAGCCACACCGGGGAGCTGTTTTTT.

In regard to this clone: This likely stems from a read error, as it lies one base from a far larger clone. This chain links TRBV29-1 with TRBJ2-7; 7 bases match TRBD1. V shed 6 bases and J 6 bases; nucleotides not matched to a gene: 8. The germline gives CDR1 SQVTM, CDR2 ANQGSEA. The CDR3 totals 12 residues. In DNA form, the CDR3 reads TGCAGCGTCGGACAGGAGCCCGCCGAGCAGTACTTC. Residues: CSVGQEPAEQYF.

In the case of this clone: A read error may explain this, as a much larger clone is one base away. The sample carries other DNA sequences with the same CDR3. The chain employs TRBV9 and TRBJ1-4; a possible D gene is TRBD1 (5 bases). Germline CDR1 is SGDLS and CDR2 is YYNGEE. The CDR3 covers 15 residues. DNA for the CDR3: TGCGCCAGCAGCGATCGCAGGGATTCGAGAGAAAAACTGTTTTTT. This encodes CASSDRRDSREKLFF.

This rearrangement joins TRBV11-2 to TRBJ2-2; 7 bases line up with TRBD2. The trim removed 6 bases at V and 5 bases at J, leaving 12 bases unmatched. In germline, CDR1 is SGHAT, CDR2 FQNNGV. The length of the CDR3 is 16 residues. The CDR3 coding sequence is TGTGCCAGCAGATCGTGGGGCGGGAGACGTACCGGGGAGCTGTTTTTT. As protein: CASRSWGGRRTGELFF.

Concerning this clone: In the same sample, other DNA sequences code for this CDR3. The chain recombines TRBV30 with TRBJ1-5, with D uncertain. From germline, CDR1 is GTSNPN and CDR2 SVGIG (reference sequence). Trimming left V 3 bases short and J 3 bases short, with 9 bases between. The CDR3 totals 13 residues. CDR3 nucleotide sequence: TGTGCCTGGAGCGTGGAATCCAATCAGCCCCAGCATTTT. As protein: CAWSVESNQPQHF. The complete variable domain, with remaining parts taken from reference TRBV30 and TRBJ1-5, reads SQTIHQWPATLVQPVGSPLSLECTVEGTSNPNLYWYRQAAGRGLQLLFYSVGIGQISSEVPQNLSASRPQDRQFILSSKKLLLSDSGFYLCAWSVESNQPQHFGDGTRLSIL.

The V and J genes are TRBV19 and TRBJ1-5; D unclear. Trimming shortened V by 3 bases and J by 2 bases, and 17 bases separated the two germline ends. Germline CDR1 and CDR2: LNHDA and SQIVND (reference sequence). This CDR3 has 17 residues. Here the CDR3 reads CASSILDRRSGNQPQHF. In DNA, the CDR3 is TGTGCCAGTAGTATTCTTGATAGGAGGTCAGGCAATCAGCCCCAGCATTTT.

The chain joins TRBV30 to TRBJ1-5; D gene unclear. Per the germline V gene, CDR1 is GTSNPN and CDR2 is SVGIG (reference sequence). The CDR3 loop spans 12 amino acids. V lost 3 bases to trimming and J lost 5 bases, with 8 bases between them. The CDR3 DNA reads TGTGCCTGGAGGCAAAAGGATCAGCCCCAGCATTTT. It translates to CAWRQKDQPQHF.

This clone was observed a few times. A far larger clone differs by one base, so this is likely a read error. The rearrangement joins TRBV15 to TRBJ1-1, with D uncertain. V gave up 10 bases and J gave up 3 bases, with 15 bases separating them. Germline V gives CDR1 LNHNV, CDR2 YYDKDF (reference sequence). CDR3 length: 13 residues. This CDR3 is CAMSFTEDTEAFF. CDR3 sequence (DNA): TGTGCCATGTCTTTTACGGAGGACACTGAAGCTTTCTTT.

V gene TRBV2 combines with J gene TRBJ2-3; D unresolved. From germline, CDR1 is SNHLY and CDR2 FYNNEI. The CDR3 contains 12 residues. The germline V and J ends were trimmed by 7 bases and 2 bases, with 7 bases remaining between them. The CDR3 protein is CASTQYTDTQYF. As DNA, the CDR3 is TGTGCCAGCACCCAATACACAGATACGCAGTATTTT. Full variable domain (remainder filled in from reference TRBV2 and TRBJ2-3): EPEVTQTPSHQVTQMGQEVILRCVPISNHLYFYWYRQILGQKVEFLVSFYNNEISEKSEIFDDQFSVERPDGSNFTLKIRSTKLEDSAMYFCASTQYTDTQYFGPGTRLTVL.

Regarding this clone: A far larger clone is only one base removed, so a read error is likely. The rearrangement joins TRBV29-1 to TRBJ2-5, with D possibly being TRBD2 (6 bases). The CDR3 is 14 amino acids. CDR1 is SQVTM and CDR2 is ANQGSEA in the germline V gene. CDR3 coding DNA: TGCAGCGTTGGCACGGGGCGGGGAATAGAGACCCGGTACTTC. This translates into CSVGTGRGIETRYF. Full variable domain (missing parts from reference TRBV29-1 and TRBJ2-5): SAVISQKPSRDICQRGTSLTIQCQVDSQVTMMFWYRQQPGQSLTLIATANQGSEATYESGFVIDKFPISRPNLTFSTLTVSNMSPEDSSIYLCSVGTGRGIETRYFGPGTRLLVL.

The V call is TRBV5-1, the J call TRBJ1-1, with D hard to call. The CDR3 runs to 14 residues. CDR1 and CDR2 (germline): SGHRS, YFSETQ. V lost 3 bases and J lost 0, with 9 bases in between. The CDR3 sequence is CASSYVGVNTEAFF. As DNA, the CDR3 is TGCGCCAGCAGCTACGTCGGGGTGAACACTGAAGCTTTCTTT.

This chain joins TRBV6-5 and TRBJ1-1, with a possible D match to TRBD1 (6 bases). The V end was cut by 6 bases, the J end by 6 bases, with 14 bases between. Germline CDR1 and CDR2: MNHEY and SVGAGI. The CDR3 is 13 amino acids. CDR3 protein: CASSRTGSPEAFF. The CDR3 DNA reads TGTGCCAGCAGCCGAACAGGGAGCCCTGAAGCTTTCTTT.

V gene TRBV19 combines with J gene TRBJ1-2; the match to TRBD1 covers 7 bases. Germline V gene data show CDR1 as LNHDA and CDR2 as SQIVND (reference sequence). The CDR3 is made up of 15 amino acids. V shed 1 base and J 7 bases; nucleotides not matched to a gene: 9. This chain's CDR3 is CASSIADRVSFGYTF. CDR3 sequence (DNA): TGTGCCAGTAGTATAGCCGACAGGGTCTCTTTTGGCTACACCTTC. Looking up the rest from reference TRBV19 and TRBJ1-2 gives the full variable domain: DGGITQSPKYLFRKEGQNVTLSCEQNLNHDAMYWYRQDPGQGLRLIYYSQIVNDFQKGDIAEGYSVSREKKESFPLTVTSAQKNPTAFYLCASSIADRVSFGYTFGSGTRLTVV.

V and J are TRBV7-9 and TRBJ2-7; TRBD2 matches at 11 bases. The V gene's germline CDR1 is SEHNR and CDR2 FQNEAQ (reference sequence). The CDR3 has 15 amino acids. Trimming cost V 4 bases and J 6 bases; bases outside gene matches: 8. CDR3 loop: CASSSLAGGSLEQYF. The CDR3 DNA reads as TGTGCCAGCAGCTCCCTAGCGGGAGGTAGTCTCGAGCAGTACTTC.

The V gene is TRBV10-3, the J gene TRBJ1-2, with D perhaps TRBD1 (5 bases). Per the germline V gene, CDR1 is ENHRY and CDR2 is SYGVKD. The CDR3 extends over 14 amino acids. V lost 7 bases, J lost 3 bases, and 15 bases lay in between. The CDR3 loop is CAITGRYEDYGYTF. CDR3 nucleotide sequence: TGTGCCATCACAGGGAGGTATGAGGACTATGGCTACACCTTC.

V and J are TRBV5-1 and TRBJ2-7, with D maybe TRBD2 (6 bases). Germline V gene sequence: CDR1 SGHRS, CDR2 YFSETQ. CDR3 length equals 14 residues. V shed 3 bases and J shed 4 bases, with 14 bases lying between them. Here the CDR3 DNA reads TGCGCCAGCAGCTCCGGGACTTCCCCATACGAGCAGTACTTC. This encodes CASSSGTSPYEQYF.

This clone has more than one count but fewer than ten. One base separates it from a far larger clone, so it is likely a read error. The V and J genes are TRBV25-1 and TRBJ1-4; D not certain. The CDR3 is made up of 13 amino acids. Germline V lookup: CDR1 MGHDK, CDR2 SYGVNS. The CDR3 sequence is CASSVAGNEKLLF. CDR3 nucleotides: TGTGCCAGCAGTGTAGCGGGGAATGAAAAACTGCTTTTT.

Concerning this clone itself: Other DNA sequences in the same sample also yield this CDR3. This chain links TRBV27 with TRBJ2-7; 12 nucleotides agree with TRBD2. V trimming: 4 bases; J trimming: 4 bases; junction bases outside the gene matches: 5. This CDR3 has 15 amino acids. Germline-derived CDR1 and CDR2 are MNHEY and SMNVEV (reference sequence). The CDR3: CASSWSGTSGYEQYF. DNA for the CDR3: TGTGCCAGCAGTTGGAGCGGGACTAGCGGGTACGAGCAGTACTTC.

The CDR3 sequence: CASSSEPLAGAGETQYF. As DNA, the CDR3 is TGCGCCAGCAGCTCTGAACCATTAGCGGGAGCGGGGGAGACCCAGTACTTC. The V gene is TRBV5-1, the J gene TRBJ2-5, with TRBD2 matching over 9 bases. V shed 3 bases and J 5 bases; nucleotides not matched to a gene: 14. Germline V gene sequence: CDR1 SGHRS, CDR2 YFSETQ. This CDR3 region has 17 residues. The variable domain in full, completed from reference TRBV5-1 and TRBJ2-5, reads KAGVTQTPRYLIKTRGQQVTLSCSPISGHRSVSWYQQTPGQGLQFLFEYFSETQRNKGNFPGRFSGRQFSNSRSEMNVSTLELGDSALYLCASSSEPLAGAGETQYFGPGTRLLVL.

The chain uses TRBV28 and TRBJ2-5; possible D gene TRBD1, 7 bases. The CDR3 runs 16 residues. CDR1 and CDR2 from the germline V gene are MDHEN and SYDVKM. The germline V and J ends were trimmed by 7 bases and 0 bases, with 18 bases remaining between them. The CDR3 bases are TGTGCCAGCATTCCGGGGGCAGGGGGTGACCAAGAGACCCAGTACTTC. Protein: CASIPGAGGDQETQYF.

V is TRBV5-1 and J is TRBJ2-7; 8 bases are shared with TRBD2. Germline CDR1 reads SGHRS; CDR2 reads YFSETQ. This CDR3 is 17 amino acids long. J was trimmed by 2 bases and V by 0 bases; bases with no gene match: 10. The CDR3, as DNA: TGCGCCAGCAGCTTGGCAATGGGCAAGCGGGGGACCTACGAGCAGTACTTC. It is translated as CASSLAMGKRGTYEQYF.

V is TRBV4-1 and J is TRBJ1-5, with D unresolved. This CDR3 is 17 amino acids long. Germline loops: CDR1 MGHRA, CDR2 YSYEKL. V was pared by 7 bases and J by 0 bases, with 19 bases between. Here the CDR3 DNA reads TGCGCCAGCACCCCCTCCGGGAACCGGTATAGCAATCAGCCCCAGCATTTT. It is translated as CASTPSGNRYSNQPQHF.

V and J are TRBV2 and TRBJ2-2; D gene unclear. The germline V and J ends were trimmed by 2 bases and 3 bases, with 4 bases remaining between them. Germline V gene sequence: CDR1 SNHLY, CDR2 FYNNEI. CDR3 length: 13 residues. The CDR3 spells CASSEQYTGELFF. The CDR3, as DNA: TGTGCCAGCAGTGAACAGTACACCGGGGAGCTGTTTTTT.

The table lists this clone with a few counts. V gene TRBV28 combines with J gene TRBJ2-7, with 7 positions matching TRBD2. The junction had 8 bases not matched to a gene; V was cut back by 6 bases and J by 3 bases. The CDR3 spans 14 residues. CDR1 MDHEN and CDR2 SYDVKM come from the germline V gene. This CDR3 reads CASRSPGEGYEQYF. CDR3 bases: TGTGCCAGCAGATCCCCGGGGGAGGGCTACGAGCAGTACTTC.

This clone showed up just a few times. Since a much larger clone is just one base distant, this may be a read error. The chain joins TRBV25-1 to TRBJ2-7, with TRBD1 matching over 8 bases. Germline CDR1 and CDR2: MGHDK and SYGVNS. The CDR3 contains 13 residues. Trimming took 3 bases from V and 9 from J; bases not matched to a gene: 7. This CDR3 reads CASSDRGRDGQYF. The CDR3 DNA is TGTGCCAGCAGTGACAGGGGGCGAGACGGGCAGTACTTC.

J is TRBJ1-1 and V is TRBV19; D remains unclear. The CDR3 spans 15 residues. Trimming stripped 5 bases from V and 0 bases from J, with 13 bases between. The germline gives CDR1 LNHDA, CDR2 SQIVND (reference sequence). The CDR3 bases are TGTGCCAGTAGTTCCGGAAGGGCGGTGAACACTGAAGCTTTCTTT. It codes for CASSSGRAVNTEAFF.